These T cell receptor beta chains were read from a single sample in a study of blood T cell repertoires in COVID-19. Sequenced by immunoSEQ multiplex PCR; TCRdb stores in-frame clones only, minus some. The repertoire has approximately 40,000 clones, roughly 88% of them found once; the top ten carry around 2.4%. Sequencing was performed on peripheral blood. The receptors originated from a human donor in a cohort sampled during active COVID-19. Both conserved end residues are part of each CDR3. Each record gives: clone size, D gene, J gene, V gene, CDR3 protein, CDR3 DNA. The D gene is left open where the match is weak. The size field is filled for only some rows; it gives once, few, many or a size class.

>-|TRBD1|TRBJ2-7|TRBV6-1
CASSEIGQGTAQYF
TGTGCCAGCAGTGAAATAGGACAGGGGACCGCGCAGTACTTC
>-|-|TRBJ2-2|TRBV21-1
CASSNQGLGELFF
TGTGCCAGCAGCAACCAGGGGCTCGGGGAGCTGTTTTTT
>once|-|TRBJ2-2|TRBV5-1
CASSIVRTGELFF
TGCGCCAGCAGCATAGTTCGCACCGGGGAGCTGTTTTTT
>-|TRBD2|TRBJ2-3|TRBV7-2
CASSWTSGANTDTQYF
TGTGCCAGCAGCTGGACTAGCGGGGCTAACACAGATACGCAGTATTTT
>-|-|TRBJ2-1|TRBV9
CASSVAGQFLYNEQFF
TGTGCCAGCAGCGTAGCTGGACAGTTCCTCTACAATGAGCAGTTCTTC
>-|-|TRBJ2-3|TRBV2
CASSGDTNTQYF
TGTGCCAGCAGTGGGGACACCAATACGCAGTATTTT
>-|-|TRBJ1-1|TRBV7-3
CASSSGLMNTEAFF
TGTGCCAGCAGCTCCGGACTGATGAACACTGAAGCTTTCTTT
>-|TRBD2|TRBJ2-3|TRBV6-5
CASSSPRAGGTDTQYF
TGTGCCAGCAGTTCCCCCAGGGCGGGGGGAACAGATACGCAGTATTTT
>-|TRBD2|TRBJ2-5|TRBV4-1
CASSQETGTSGETQYF
TGCGCCAGCAGCCAGGAGACCGGGACTAGCGGCGAGACCCAGTACTTC
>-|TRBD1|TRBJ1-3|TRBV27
CASSLDRGFTGNTIYF
TGTGCCAGCAGTTTAGACAGGGGGTTCACTGGAAACACCATATATTTT
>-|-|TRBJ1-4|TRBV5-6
CASSLGQGYNEKLFF
TGTGCCAGCAGCTTGGGCCAGGGCTATAATGAAAAACTGTTTTTT
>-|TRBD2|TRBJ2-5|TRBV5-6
CASSLPLAGYQETQYF
TGTGCCAGCAGCTTGCCATTAGCGGGGTACCAAGAGACCCAGTACTTC
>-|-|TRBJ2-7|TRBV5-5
CASSFGHPYEQYF
TGTGCCAGCAGCTTTGGACACCCCTACGAGCAGTACTTC
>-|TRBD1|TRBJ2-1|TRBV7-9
CASSPGTGPREQFF
TGTGCCAGCAGCCCCGGGACAGGGCCCCGCGAGCAGTTCTTC
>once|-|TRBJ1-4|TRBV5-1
CASSAQVGGLEKLFF
TGCGCCAGCAGCGCCCAGGTTGGAGGGCTTGAAAAACTGTTTTTT
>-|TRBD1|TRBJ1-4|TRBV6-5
CASRLPTGGGEKLFF
TGTGCCAGCAGGCTCCCGACAGGGGGAGGTGAAAAACTGTTTTTT
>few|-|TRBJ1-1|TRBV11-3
CASSLNTGSEAFF
TGTGCCAGCAGCTTAAATACAGGGTCTGAAGCTTTCTTT
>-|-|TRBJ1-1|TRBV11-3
CASSLDGGAYTEAFF
TGTGCCAGCAGCTTAGACGGTGGGGCCTACACTGAAGCTTTCTTT
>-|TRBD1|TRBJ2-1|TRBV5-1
CASSIWTGVGNEQFF
TGCGCCAGCAGCATATGGACAGGGGTGGGCAATGAGCAGTTCTTC
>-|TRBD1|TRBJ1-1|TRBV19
CASRTGKVEAFF
TGTGCCAGTCGGACAGGGAAGGTTGAAGCTTTCTTT
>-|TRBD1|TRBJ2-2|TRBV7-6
CASSPRQGVGTGELFF
TGTGCCAGCAGCCCCCGACAGGGGGTAGGAACCGGGGAGCTGTTTTTT
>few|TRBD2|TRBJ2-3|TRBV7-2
CASSLVAGVDTQYF
TGTGCCAGCAGCTTAGTCGCGGGGGTGGATACGCAGTATTTT